Presented here are 18 T cell receptor beta chains from one specimen sequenced in a study of blood T cell repertoires in COVID-19. Profiling relied on immunoSEQ multiplex PCR, and the TCRdb table lists in-frame clones only, not all of them. Of some 150,000 clones in the sample, roughly 85% were seen once. The material sequenced was peripheral blood. These receptors originate from a woman aged 55-70 years with COVID-19, enrolled during active disease.

The rearrangement links TRBV19 to TRBJ2-2; D may be TRBD2 (6 bases). V lost 5 bases, J lost 1 base, and 11 bases lay in between. This CDR3 comprises 15 residues. Germline V gene lookup returns CDR1 LNHDA and CDR2 SQIVND (reference sequence). CDR3 bases: TGTGCCAGTAGTCGGGGGTGGATGAACACCGGGGAGCTGTTTTTT. Translation gives CASSRGWMNTGELFF.

This clone was recorded once. The rearrangement uses TRBV12-3 or TRBV12-4 and TRBJ2-3, with D unclear. Between the trimmed V and J ends, which lost 6 bases and 2 bases, there was a span of 3 bases. This CDR3 is built from 11 residues. CDR3 coding DNA: TGTGCCAGCAGCTCCACAGATACGCAGTATTTT. As protein: CASSSTDTQYF.

This rearrangement joins TRBV2 to TRBJ1-6, with D tentatively TRBD1 (5 bases). This CDR3 region has 16 residues. V dropped 4 bases and J dropped 1 base, with 11 bases sitting between them. Germline CDR1 and CDR2: SNHLY and FYNNEI. CDR3 nucleotides: TGTGCCAGCAGTGGGGGCATAACGTCCTATAATTCACCCCTCCACTTT. This encodes CASSGGITSYNSPLHF.

The V call is TRBV6-5, the J call TRBJ1-2; D unresolved. Germline lookup yields CDR1 MNHEY and CDR2 SVGAGI. The CDR3 spans 14 residues. Trimming stripped 4 bases from V and 7 bases from J, with 16 bases between. The CDR3 protein is CASSLAGPDGGYTF. CDR3 sequence (DNA): TGTGCCAGCAGTTTAGCGGGTCCGGACGGTGGCTACACCTTC.

The chain is built from TRBV4-1 and TRBJ2-7; tentatively, D is TRBD1 (6 bases). The CDR3 is 15 residues long. V was pared by 5 bases and J by 2 bases, with 16 bases between. Looked up from germline, CDR1 is MGHRA and CDR2 is YSYEKL. CDR3 nucleotide sequence: TGCGCCAGCAGCGTCAGGGGATCGGGGACCTACGAGCAGTACTTC. This gives the protein CASSVRGSGTYEQYF.

The chain links TRBV12-5 to TRBJ2-3; 14 bases are a match to TRBD2. Looked up from germline, CDR1 is LGHNT and CDR2 is FRNRAP. The CDR3 covers 17 residues. Losses at the gene ends were 5 bases for V and 2 bases for J; bases not matched to a gene: 6. The CDR3 sequence: CASGEGTSGGYTDTQYF. CDR3 nucleotides: TGTGCTAGTGGTGAGGGGACTAGCGGGGGCTACACAGATACGCAGTATTTT.

The V gene is TRBV5-1, the J gene TRBJ2-3, with a possible D match to TRBD1 (6 bases). The CDR3 has 15 residues. CDR1 and CDR2 from the germline V gene are SGHRS and YFSETQ. V was cut by 3 bases and J by 2 bases, with 13 bases left in between. CDR3 in amino acids: CASSSQGRDTDTQYF. The CDR3 coding sequence is TGCGCCAGCAGCTCCCAGGGGCGAGACACAGATACGCAGTATTTT.

The V and J genes are TRBV7-3 and TRBJ2-1; possible D gene TRBD2, 7 bases. V lost 3 bases to trimming and J lost 4 bases, with 10 bases between them. This CDR3 spans 14 amino acids. The germline V gene has CDR1 SGHTA and CDR2 FQGTGA. The CDR3 loop reads CASSLGGPYNEQFF. The DNA of the CDR3 is TGTGCCAGCAGCTTGGGGGGGCCGTACAATGAGCAGTTCTTC.

This sequence joins TRBV7-2 and TRBJ2-5, with 8 bases aligning to TRBD2. CDR1 SGHTA and CDR2 FQGNSA come from the germline V gene. The CDR3 contains 14 residues. Unmatched junction bases numbered 3, after V lost 1 base and J lost 5 bases. The CDR3 DNA follows: TGTGCCAGCAGCTTAGTGGCTAGCGGGGAGACCCAGTACTTC. It codes for CASSLVASGETQYF.

A remark on this clone: This sample also contains other DNA sequences that code for the same CDR3. The chain joins TRBV9 to TRBJ2-3; D perhaps matches TRBD2 (6 bases). Trimming shortened V by 4 bases and J by 3 bases, and 18 bases separated the two germline ends. The CDR3 is made up of 16 amino acids. Germline CDR1 and CDR2: SGDLS and YYNGEE. CDR3 region: CASSPPPGLSTDTQYF. CDR3 DNA sequence: TGTGCCAGCAGCCCGCCCCCGGGACTGTCAACAGATACGCAGTATTTT.

The rearrangement uses TRBV2 and TRBJ1-2, with 8 bases matching TRBD1. The CDR3 extends over 14 amino acids. CDR1 SNHLY and CDR2 FYNNEI come from the germline V gene. V trimming: 3 bases; J trimming: 4 bases; junction bases outside the gene matches: 4. CDR3 residues: CASSDRQGIYGYTF. The CDR3 nucleotides read TGTGCCAGCAGTGATAGACAGGGGATCTATGGCTACACCTTC.

The chain is built from TRBV7-9 and TRBJ2-5; 8 positions agree with TRBD2. With 1 base clipped from V and 5 bases from J, the junction kept 9 bases outside the gene matches. Looked up from germline, CDR1 is SEHNR and CDR2 is FQNEAQ (reference sequence). This CDR3 has 16 amino acids. The CDR3 DNA reads TGTGCCAGCAGCTTAGGCCGTCTCGGGGGGGCTGAGACCCAGTACTTC. It codes for CASSLGRLGGAETQYF.

The genes are TRBV12-3 or TRBV12-4 and TRBJ2-3; a possible D gene is TRBD2 (6 bases). This CDR3 region has 13 residues. The V end lost 6 bases, the J end lost 7 bases, and 14 bases lay between the germline ends. CDR3 in amino acids: CASRPPGGNTQYF. The CDR3 DNA reads TGTGCCAGCAGGCCCCCTGGGGGGAATACGCAGTATTTT.

V and J are TRBV5-1 and TRBJ1-6; 7 nucleotides line up with TRBD1. J lost 10 bases, V lost 0 bases, and 7 bases had no gene match. CDR1 and CDR2 (germline): SGHRS, YFSETQ. The CDR3 consists of 15 residues. CDR3 residues: CASSLGQDRESPLHF. The CDR3 coding sequence is TGCGCCAGCAGCTTGGGCCAAGACAGGGAATCACCCCTCCACTTT.

The chain's CDR3 is CASSLGTLTSGTGELFF. In DNA, the CDR3 is TGCGCCAGCAGCTTGGGAACCTTAACATCAGGGACCGGGGAGCTGTTTTTT. The genes are TRBV5-1 and TRBJ2-2; D may be TRBD1 (5 bases). The germline CDR1 and CDR2 sequences are SGHRS and YFSETQ. Trimming cost V 0 bases and J 5 bases, with 17 bases left between them. This CDR3 is built from 17 residues.

Only a few counts were recorded for this clone. This sequence joins TRBV5-1 and TRBJ2-2; 7 bases fit TRBD1. With 7 bases clipped from V and 2 bases from J, the junction kept 11 bases outside the gene matches. The CDR3 length is 16 residues. Germline CDR1 and CDR2: SGHRS and YFSETQ. CDR3 sequence: CASLPDRELNTGELFF. DNA of the CDR3: TGCGCCAGCTTACCCGACAGGGAGTTAAACACCGGGGAGCTGTTTTTT. Full variable domain (remainder filled in from reference TRBV5-1 and TRBJ2-2): KAGVTQTPRYLIKTRGQQVTLSCSPISGHRSVSWYQQTPGQGLQFLFEYFSETQRNKGNFPGRFSGRQFSNSRSEMNVSTLELGDSALYLCASLPDRELNTGELFFGEGSRLTVL.

The chain has TRBV3-1 (or the pseudogene TRBV3-2) and TRBJ2-6, with no clear D. The CDR3 totals 14 residues. Between the trimmed V and J ends, which lost 1 base and 1 base, there was a span of 2 bases. Germline CDR1 is LGHDT and CDR2 is YNNKEL (reference sequence). CDR3 coding DNA: TGTGCCAGCAGCCAAGCTTCTGGGGCCAACGTCCTGACTTTC. Its translation: CASSQASGANVLTF.

The chain is built from TRBV11-2 and TRBJ2-2; 7 bases fit TRBD1. V was pared by 1 base and J by 0 bases, with 5 bases of the junction left unmatched. In germline, CDR1 is SGHAT, CDR2 FQNNGV. The CDR3 has 17 amino acids. The CDR3 region is CASSLGQGIANTGELFF. CDR3 DNA: TGTGCCAGCAGCTTAGGACAGGGAATTGCGAACACCGGGGAGCTGTTTTTT.